The 5 T cell receptor beta chains below all came from one sample that was sequenced in a study of naive and memory T cell subsets. An equimolar mix of two oligonucleotides served as the beta constant-region primer for TRBC1 and TRBC2. Nested alpha and beta constant-region primers with the SP2 primer drove four PCR rounds on ligated cDNA. TCRdb used MiXCR to reprocess the UMI-ligation and nested PCR reads, holding one entry per CDR3 protein. This sample carries around 110,000 distinct CDR3 sequences, roughly 32% of them seen once, and the ten largest clones take 0.9%. Sequenced: central memory CD4+ T cells from blood. The receptors shown here come from a human donor in good health.

This clonotype was recorded a few times. Written as DNA, the CDR3 is TGTGCCAGCAGTTTACGTAGCTGGGGAGAGACCCAGTACTTC. It specifies CASSLRSWGETQYF. This chain connects TRBV27 to TRBJ2-5; no clear D. The germline V and J ends were trimmed by 2 bases and 4 bases, with 11 bases remaining between them. CDR1 and CDR2 from the germline V gene are MNHEY and SMNVEV (reference sequence). The CDR3 loop spans 14 amino acids.

The chain has TRBV6-2 or TRBV6-3 and TRBJ2-7, with 11 bases matching TRBD2. V lost 6 bases to trimming and J lost 4 bases; unmatched junction nucleotides: 17. The CDR3 is made up of 18 amino acids. The V gene's germline CDR1 is MNHEY and CDR2 SVGEGT. DNA for the CDR3: TGTGCCAGCAGCCTAGCCCTCCGTAGCGGGAGGGCCTTGTACGAGCAGTACTTC. Translating gives CASSLALRSGRALYEQYF.

This clonotype was counted many times. The CDR3 region is CASRPTGSSYNEQFF. Here the CDR3 DNA reads TGTGCCAGCAGACCGACAGGGAGCTCCTACAATGAGCAGTTCTTC. The chain links TRBV14 to TRBJ2-1, with 7 bases matching TRBD1. Germline CDR1 and CDR2: SGHDN and FVKESK. This CDR3 has 15 amino acids. Losses at the gene ends were 6 bases for V and 0 bases for J; bases not matched to a gene: 5.

The V call is TRBV20-1, the J call TRBJ2-3; 12 nucleotides align to TRBD2. Germline V gives CDR1 DFQATT, CDR2 SNEGSKA (reference sequence). CDR3 size: 17 residues. The J segment lost 5 bases and the V segment lost 5 bases, leaving 14 bases of the junction unmatched. CDR3 protein: CSADGTSGPTGQDTQYF. The CDR3 DNA follows: TGCAGTGCTGACGGGACTAGCGGGCCGACCGGGCAAGATACGCAGTATTTT.

The chain employs TRBV14 and TRBJ2-5, with D possibly being TRBD2 (7 bases). V was pared by 2 bases and J by 5 bases, with 24 bases between. The CDR3 totals 18 residues. The germline V gene has CDR1 SGHDN and CDR2 FVKESK. CDR3 sequence reads: CASSQLVGGGRLWETQYF. The CDR3 bases are TGTGCCAGCAGCCAACTCGTCGGGGGCGGGAGATTGTGGGAGACCCAGTACTTC.